The next 20 T cell receptor beta chains were all read from a single sample in a study of T cell responses to AZD1222 COVID-19 vaccine. Some clones are missing from TCRdb's copy, which holds only in-frame ones; the method was immunoSEQ multiplex PCR. The top ten clones hold over 7.5% of a sample with around 110,000 clones, almost 90% of them seen once. Sample: peripheral blood, taken on day 0 of AZD1222 vaccination. These receptors were collected from an adult in good health.

This rearrangement joins TRBV6-2 or TRBV6-3 to TRBJ2-1; D possibly corresponds to TRBD2 (6 bases). This CDR3 contains 18 residues. Germline-derived CDR1 and CDR2 are MNHEY and SVGEGT. Trimming took 6 bases from V and 4 from J, leaving 25 bases between them. The CDR3, as DNA: TGTGCCAGCAGCTCGACGGAATCGCCGGGAGTTACTTACAATGAGCAGTTCTTC. Translation: CASSSTESPGVTYNEQFF.

The V call is TRBV30, the J call TRBJ1-4; TRBD1 aligns across 9 bases. There are 14 residues in the CDR3. Germline V gives CDR1 GTSNPN, CDR2 SVGIG (reference sequence). J was trimmed by 8 bases and V by 6 bases; bases with no gene match: 10. CDR3 residues: CACSLQGAGEKLFF. In nucleotides, the CDR3 is TGTGCCTGTAGCTTACAGGGGGCCGGCGAAAAACTGTTTTTT.

The chain links TRBV5-6 to TRBJ2-5, with D perhaps TRBD2 (6 bases). The CDR3 loop spans 14 amino acids. CDR1 SGHDT and CDR2 YYEEEE come from the germline V gene. With 4 bases removed from V and 2 bases from J, the gap between germline ends came to 12 bases. This CDR3 reads CASSLTGTQETQYF. The CDR3 DNA sequence: TGTGCCAGCAGCCTTACTGGGACTCAAGAGACCCAGTACTTC.

The V call is TRBV19, the J call TRBJ2-1, with 8 bases that match TRBD1. Trimming cost V 8 bases and J 6 bases; bases outside gene matches: 6. Germline assignment: CDR1 LNHDA and CDR2 SQIVND (reference sequence). The CDR3 runs 13 residues. DNA of the CDR3: TGTGCCAGTTCCAGGACAGGGAGCAATGAGCAGTTCTTC. As protein: CASSRTGSNEQFF. The full variable domain, rest sourced from reference TRBV19 and TRBJ2-1, is DGGITQSPKYLFRKEGQNVTLSCEQNLNHDAMYWYRQDPGQGLRLIYYSQIVNDFQKGDIAEGYSVSREKKESFPLTVTSAQKNPTAFYLCASSRTGSNEQFFGPGTRLTVL.

This clone was picked up a small number of times. J is TRBJ2-1 and V is TRBV5-4; 13 positions match TRBD2. Losses at the gene ends were 4 bases for V and 6 bases for J; bases not matched to a gene: 13. Germline-derived CDR1 and CDR2 are SGHNT and YYREEE (reference sequence). This CDR3 contains 18 residues. The CDR3 reads CASSRLAGGPFPANEQFF. CDR3 in DNA: TGTGCCAGCAGCAGACTAGCGGGGGGTCCCTTCCCCGCCAATGAGCAGTTCTTC.

The chain is built from TRBV3-1 (or the pseudogene TRBV3-2) and TRBJ1-3; TRBD1 agrees at 7 bases. This CDR3 comprises 15 residues. After removal of 4 bases from V and 4 bases from J, the junction contained 7 bases not matched to a gene. CDR1 and CDR2 from the germline V gene are LGHDT and YNNKEL (reference sequence). CDR3 in amino acids: CASSLTTGSGNTIYF. Written as DNA, the CDR3 is TGTGCCAGCAGCCTGACGACAGGGTCGGGAAACACCATATATTTT.

This chain links TRBV24-1 with TRBJ2-1; 9 bases match TRBD2. The CDR3 loop spans 17 amino acids. Germline CDR1 reads KGHDR; CDR2 reads SFDVKD. Trimming took 4 bases from V and 3 from J; bases not matched to a gene: 9. In nucleotides, the CDR3 is TGTGCCACCAGTGACGTGGCGGGGGGGCAATTCTACAATGAGCAGTTCTTC. Translating it yields CATSDVAGGQFYNEQFF.

The rearrangement joins TRBV7-3 to TRBJ2-1; D not resolved. The V end lost 5 bases, the J end lost 0 bases, and 11 bases lay between the germline ends. The CDR3 length is 15 residues. Germline assignment: CDR1 SGHTA and CDR2 FQGTGA. The CDR3 region is CASSADGYSYNEQFF. Here the CDR3 DNA reads TGTGCCAGCAGCGCCGACGGGTACTCCTACAATGAGCAGTTCTTC.

The CDR3 sequence: CASSVGSEQYF. Here the CDR3 DNA reads TGTGCCAGCAGCGTTGGTAGCGAGCAGTACTTC. This rearrangement joins TRBV5-6 to TRBJ2-7; D gene uncertain. The CDR3 covers 11 residues. V lost 4 bases and J 6 bases, leaving 8 bases between the germline ends. The germline V gene has CDR1 SGHDT and CDR2 YYEEEE.

The chain is built from TRBV6-5 and TRBJ1-5, with no clear D. V lost 2 bases and J 0 bases, leaving 8 bases between the germline ends. Germline assignment: CDR1 MNHEY and CDR2 SVGAGI. The CDR3 spans 15 residues. CDR3 in amino acids: CASSYGRNSNQPQHF. The CDR3 bases are TGTGCCAGCAGTTACGGGCGGAATAGCAATCAGCCCCAGCATTTT.

The chain carries TRBV12-3 or TRBV12-4 and TRBJ1-1, with D unclear. V lost 3 bases and J lost 7, with 9 bases in between. The CDR3 loop spans 12 amino acids. The CDR3 reads CASSFSLGEAFF. The CDR3 DNA reads as TGTGCCAGCAGTTTTTCCTTGGGTGAAGCTTTCTTT.

This sequence joins TRBV6-6 and TRBJ2-3, with a tentative D call TRBD2 (6 bases). The germline V gene has CDR1 MNHNY and CDR2 SVGAGI (reference sequence). The CDR3 is made up of 15 amino acids. The V gene lost 0 bases and the J gene lost 3 bases, with 10 bases spanning the gap. CDR3 loop: CASSYSAGRTDTQYF. The CDR3 nucleotides read TGTGCCAGCAGTTACTCGGCAGGGAGGACAGATACGCAGTATTTT.

This rearrangement joins TRBV6-5 to TRBJ2-2; D is unresolved. Trimming shortened V by 6 bases and J by 7 bases, and 9 bases separated the two germline ends. The CDR3 is 12 amino acids. The germline V gene encodes CDR1 MNHEY and CDR2 SVGAGI. The CDR3 DNA reads TGTGCCAGCAGGTCCAACCGCGGGGAGCTGTTTTTT. Its protein product is CASRSNRGELFF.

The chain is built from TRBV7-9 and TRBJ1-3; the D gene is possibly TRBD1 (5 bases). CDR1 is SEHNR, CDR2 FQNEAQ, per germline (reference sequence). The CDR3 runs 16 residues. V dropped 1 base and J dropped 0 bases, with 10 bases sitting between them. The CDR3 DNA sequence: TGTGCCAGCAGCTTAGGACGGGGGAGCTCTGGAAACACCATATATTTT. Its protein product is CASSLGRGSSGNTIYF.

CDR3 residues: CASSVAGGSSYNEQFF. CDR3 coding DNA: TGTGCCAGCAGCGTAGCTGGCGGGAGCTCCTACAATGAGCAGTTCTTC. The chain recombines TRBV9 with TRBJ2-1; 7 positions match TRBD2. The CDR3 is made up of 16 amino acids. CDR1 is SGDLS, CDR2 YYNGEE, per germline. After removal of 0 bases from V and 0 bases from J, the junction contained 3 bases not matched to a gene. Filled out from reference TRBV9 and TRBJ2-1, the complete variable domain reads DSGVTQTPKHLITATGQRVTLRCSPRSGDLSVYWYQQSLDQGLQFLIQYYNGEERAKGNILERFSAQQFPDLHSELNLSSLELGDSALYFCASSVAGGSSYNEQFFGPGTRLTVL.

This chain connects TRBV6-5 to TRBJ1-4, with D unclear. This CDR3 comprises 10 residues. From germline, CDR1 is MNHEY and CDR2 SVGAGI. V dropped 6 bases and J dropped 7 bases, with 3 bases sitting between them. CDR3 in amino acids: CASSTEKLFF. DNA for the CDR3: TGTGCCAGCAGCACTGAAAAACTGTTTTTT.

Only one count was recorded for this clone. The gene calls are TRBV10-3 and TRBJ1-5, with a weak D call TRBD1 (5 bases). Trimming pared 6 bases from V and 2 bases from J, leaving 11 bases between. CDR1 is ENHRY, CDR2 SYGVKD, per germline. The CDR3 has 14 residues. The CDR3 is CAISQDRGNQPQHF. The CDR3 nucleotides read TGTGCCATCAGCCAAGACAGAGGCAATCAGCCCCAGCATTTT.

V gene TRBV11-2 combines with J gene TRBJ1-2; 8 nucleotides align to TRBD1. The length of the CDR3 is 16 residues. J lost 4 bases, V lost 0 bases, and 7 bases had no gene match. Germline loops: CDR1 SGHAT, CDR2 FQNNGV. CDR3 sequence reads: CASSLDQGALFYGYTF. Written as DNA, the CDR3 is TGTGCCAGCAGCTTAGATCAGGGGGCCCTTTTCTATGGCTACACCTTC.

CDR3 loop: CSVEFLGESTDTQYF. CDR3 nucleotides: TGCAGCGTTGAGTTTTTGGGGGAGAGCACAGATACGCAGTATTTT. This chain links TRBV29-1 with TRBJ2-3; the D gene could be TRBD1 or TRBD2 (5 bases each). With 3 bases removed from V and 0 bases from J, the gap between germline ends came to 13 bases. There are 15 residues in the CDR3. From germline, CDR1 is SQVTM and CDR2 ANQGSEA.

The chain joins TRBV19 to TRBJ1-5, with 7 bases fitting TRBD1. The ends lost 5 bases at V and 0 bases at J; junction bases unmatched: 1. The V gene's germline CDR1 is LNHDA and CDR2 SQIVND (reference sequence). This CDR3 is built from 14 residues. The CDR3 coding sequence is TGTGCCAGTAGTGGGACAGCTAGCAATCAGCCCCAGCATTTT. Protein sequence: CASSGTASNQPQHF.